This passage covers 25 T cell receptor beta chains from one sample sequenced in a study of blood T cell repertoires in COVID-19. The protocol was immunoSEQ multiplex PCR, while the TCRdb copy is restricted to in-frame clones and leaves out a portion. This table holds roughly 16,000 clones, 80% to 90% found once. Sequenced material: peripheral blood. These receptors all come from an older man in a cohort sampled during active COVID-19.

CDR3 sequence reads: CASSLMGAREAFF. The CDR3 nucleotides are TGTGCCAGCAGTTTAATGGGGGCGCGCGAGGCTTTCTTT. The chain joins TRBV12-3 or TRBV12-4 to TRBJ1-1, with D possibly TRBD1 on 6 matching bases. The ends were cut back, 2 bases at V and 11 bases at J, with 15 bases in the middle. CDR3 length equals 13 residues.

The CDR3 nucleotides are TGTGCCAGCAGTGAGGGGGACAGGAGCTCCTATAATTCACCCCTCCACTTT. It specifies CASSEGDRSSYNSPLHF. The chain couples TRBV25-1 to TRBJ1-6, with 8 bases lining up with TRBD1. J lost 0 bases, V lost 3 bases, and 4 bases had no gene match. From germline, CDR1 is MGHDK and CDR2 SYGVNS. This CDR3 spans 17 amino acids.

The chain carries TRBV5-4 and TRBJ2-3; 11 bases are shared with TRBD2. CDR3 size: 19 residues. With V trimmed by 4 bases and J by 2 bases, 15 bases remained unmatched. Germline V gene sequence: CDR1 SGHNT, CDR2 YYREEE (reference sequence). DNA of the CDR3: TGTGCCAGCAGCCTGGGGGCACTAGCGGGAGACCACCCCACAGATACGCAGTATTTT. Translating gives CASSLGALAGDHPTDTQYF.

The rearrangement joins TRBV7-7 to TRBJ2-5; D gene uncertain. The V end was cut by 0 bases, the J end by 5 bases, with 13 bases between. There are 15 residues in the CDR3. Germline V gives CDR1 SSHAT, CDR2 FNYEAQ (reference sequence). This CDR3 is CASSLARASGETQYF. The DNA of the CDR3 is TGTGCCAGCAGCTTAGCCCGAGCGAGTGGGGAGACCCAGTACTTC.

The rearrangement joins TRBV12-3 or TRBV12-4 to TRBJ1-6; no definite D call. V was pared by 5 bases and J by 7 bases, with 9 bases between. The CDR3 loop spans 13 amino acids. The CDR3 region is CASSPDYNSPLHF. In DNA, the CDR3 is TGTGCCAGCAGTCCGGACTACAATTCACCCCTCCACTTT.

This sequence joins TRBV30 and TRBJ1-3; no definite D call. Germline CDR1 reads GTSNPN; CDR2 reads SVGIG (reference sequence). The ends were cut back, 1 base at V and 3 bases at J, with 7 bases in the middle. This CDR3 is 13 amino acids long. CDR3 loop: CAWSAGLGNTIYF. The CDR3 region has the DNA TGTGCCTGGAGTGCAGGTCTTGGAAACACCATATATTTT.

The CDR3 DNA follows: TGTGCCACCAGCAGAGATTTGTGGACAGGGGTGGACGAGCAGTACTTC. Translating gives CATSRDLWTGVDEQYF. The chain has TRBV15 and TRBJ2-7; 9 bases are shared with TRBD1. This CDR3 comprises 16 residues. Germline-derived CDR1 and CDR2 are LNHNV and YYDKDF (reference sequence). After removal of 0 bases from V and 5 bases from J, the junction contained 8 bases not matched to a gene.

The CDR3 loop is CASSLAADYQETQYF. The CDR3 coding sequence is TGTGCCAGCAGCTTAGCTGCGGACTACCAAGAGACCCAGTACTTC. This sequence joins TRBV7-9 and TRBJ2-5, with D tentatively TRBD2 (5 bases). V was pared by 0 bases and J by 0 bases, with 8 bases between. CDR1 and CDR2 (germline): SEHNR, FQNEAQ (reference sequence). The CDR3 is made up of 15 amino acids.

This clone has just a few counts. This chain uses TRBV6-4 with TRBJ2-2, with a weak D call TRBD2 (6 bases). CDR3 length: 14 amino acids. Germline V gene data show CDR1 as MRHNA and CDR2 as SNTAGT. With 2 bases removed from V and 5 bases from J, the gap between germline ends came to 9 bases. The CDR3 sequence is CASSDRGGTGELFF. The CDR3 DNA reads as TGTGCCAGCAGTGACAGGGGAGGAACCGGGGAGCTGTTTTTT.

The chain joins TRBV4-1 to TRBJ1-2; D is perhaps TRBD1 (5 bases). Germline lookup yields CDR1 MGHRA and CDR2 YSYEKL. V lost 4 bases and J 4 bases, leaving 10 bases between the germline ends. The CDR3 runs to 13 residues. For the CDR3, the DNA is TGCGCCAGCAGCCCGCGGACACCCTATGGCTACACCTTC. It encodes CASSPRTPYGYTF.

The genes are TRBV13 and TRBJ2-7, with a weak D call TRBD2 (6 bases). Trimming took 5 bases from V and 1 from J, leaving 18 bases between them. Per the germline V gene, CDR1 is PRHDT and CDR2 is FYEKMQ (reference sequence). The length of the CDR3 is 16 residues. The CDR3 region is CASSGRPTGGSYEQYF. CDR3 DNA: TGTGCCAGCAGCGGCCGGCCGACCGGGGGTTCCTACGAGCAGTACTTC.

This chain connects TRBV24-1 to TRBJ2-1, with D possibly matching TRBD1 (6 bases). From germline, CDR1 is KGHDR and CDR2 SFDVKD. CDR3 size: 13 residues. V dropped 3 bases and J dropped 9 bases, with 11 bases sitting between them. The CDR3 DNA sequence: TGTGCCACCAGTGATGCAGGGGTTAGTGAGCAGTTCTTC. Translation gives CATSDAGVSEQFF.

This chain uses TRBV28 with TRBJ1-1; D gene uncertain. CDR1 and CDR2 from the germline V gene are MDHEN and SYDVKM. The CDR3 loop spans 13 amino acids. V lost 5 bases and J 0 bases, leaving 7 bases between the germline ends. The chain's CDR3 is CASSPPMNTEAFF. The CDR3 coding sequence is TGTGCCAGCAGTCCCCCCATGAACACTGAAGCTTTCTTT.

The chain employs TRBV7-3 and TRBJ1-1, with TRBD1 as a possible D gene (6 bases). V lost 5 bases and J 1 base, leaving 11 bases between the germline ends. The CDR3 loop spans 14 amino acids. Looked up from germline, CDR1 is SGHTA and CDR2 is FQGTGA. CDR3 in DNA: TGTGCCAGCAGCCAAGAGGGACAGAACACTGAAGCTTTCTTT. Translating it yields CASSQEGQNTEAFF.

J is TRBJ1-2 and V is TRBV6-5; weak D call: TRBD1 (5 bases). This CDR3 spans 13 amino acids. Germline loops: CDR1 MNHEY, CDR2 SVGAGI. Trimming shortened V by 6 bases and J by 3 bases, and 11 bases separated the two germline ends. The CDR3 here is CASRTDRDYGYTF. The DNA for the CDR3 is TGTGCCAGCAGGACCGACAGAGACTATGGCTACACCTTC.

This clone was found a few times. DNA for the CDR3: TGTGCCAGCAGCTTTGAAGAGGGGACCCAGTACTTC. This encodes CASSFEEGTQYF. The chain is built from TRBV11-3 and TRBJ2-5; tentative D call: TRBD2 (5 bases). V was shortened by 3 bases and J by 7 bases, with 9 bases between the two germline ends. The length of the CDR3 is 12 residues. CDR1 and CDR2 from the germline V gene are SGHNT and YENEEA.

CDR3 amino acids: CASSRGTGDTYEQYF. The CDR3 nucleotides are TGTGCCAGCAGCCGAGGGACAGGCGATACCTACGAGCAGTACTTC. This chain joins TRBV6-5 and TRBJ2-7; TRBD1 matches at 8 bases. The CDR3 covers 15 residues. The V gene end was trimmed by 6 bases and the J gene end by 2 bases; junction bases not matched to a gene: 9. Germline V gene data show CDR1 as MNHEY and CDR2 as SVGAGI.

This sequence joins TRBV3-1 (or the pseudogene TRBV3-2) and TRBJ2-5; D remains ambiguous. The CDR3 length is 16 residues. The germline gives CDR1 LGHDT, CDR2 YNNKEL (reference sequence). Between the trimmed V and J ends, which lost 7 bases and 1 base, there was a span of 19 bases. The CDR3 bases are TGTGCCAGCACACAAAATCCATCCCGAGGCCAAGAGACCCAGTACTTC. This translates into CASTQNPSRGQETQYF.

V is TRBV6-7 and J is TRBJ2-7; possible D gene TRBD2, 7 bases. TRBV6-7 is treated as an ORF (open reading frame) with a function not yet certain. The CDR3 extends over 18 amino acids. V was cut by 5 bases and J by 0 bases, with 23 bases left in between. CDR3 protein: CASSPRGDTFRCSYEQYF. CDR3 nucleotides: TGTGCCAGCAGTCCCCGGGGGGACACCTTCCGCTGCTCCTACGAGCAGTACTTC.

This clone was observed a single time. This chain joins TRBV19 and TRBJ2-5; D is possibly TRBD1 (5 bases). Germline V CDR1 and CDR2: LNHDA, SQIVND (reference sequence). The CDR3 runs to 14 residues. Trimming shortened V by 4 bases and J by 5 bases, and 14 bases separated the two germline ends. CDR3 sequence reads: CASSRSRVRETQYF. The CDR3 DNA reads TGTGCCAGTAGTAGGTCCAGGGTGAGGGAGACCCAGTACTTC.

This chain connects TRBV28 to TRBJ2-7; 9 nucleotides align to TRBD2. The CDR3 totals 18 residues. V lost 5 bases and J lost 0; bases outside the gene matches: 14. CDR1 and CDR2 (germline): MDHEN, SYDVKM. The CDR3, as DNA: TGTGCCAGCAGTCTTTATGGACTAGCGAGGACCACCTCCTACGAGCAGTACTTC. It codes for CASSLYGLARTTSYEQYF. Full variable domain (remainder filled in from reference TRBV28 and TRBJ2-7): DVKVTQSSRYLVKRTGEKVFLECVQDMDHENMFWYRQDPGLGLRLIYFSYDVKMKEKGDIPEGYSVSREKKERFSLILESASTNQTSMYLCASSLYGLARTTSYEQYFGPGTRLTVT.

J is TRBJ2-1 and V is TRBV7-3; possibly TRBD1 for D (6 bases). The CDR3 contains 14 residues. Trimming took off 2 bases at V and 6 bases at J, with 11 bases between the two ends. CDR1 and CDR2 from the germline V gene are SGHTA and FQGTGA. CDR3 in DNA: TGTGCCAGCAGCTTAGGACAGCATAGCAATGAGCAGTTCTTC. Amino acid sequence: CASSLGQHSNEQFF. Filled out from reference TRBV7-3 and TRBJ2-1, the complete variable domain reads GAGVSQTPSNKVTEKGKYVELRCDPISGHTALYWYRQSLGQGPEFLIYFQGTGAADDSGLPNDRFFAVRPEGSVSTLKIQRTERGDSAVYLCASSLGQHSNEQFFGPGTRLTVL.

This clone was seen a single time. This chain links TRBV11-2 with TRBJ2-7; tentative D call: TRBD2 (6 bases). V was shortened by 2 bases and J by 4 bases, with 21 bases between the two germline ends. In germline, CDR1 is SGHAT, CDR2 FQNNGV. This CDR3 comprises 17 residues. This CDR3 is CASSLNFAAGSRYEQYF. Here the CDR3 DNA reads TGTGCCAGCAGCTTAAATTTTGCGGCGGGAAGCCGTTACGAGCAGTACTTC.

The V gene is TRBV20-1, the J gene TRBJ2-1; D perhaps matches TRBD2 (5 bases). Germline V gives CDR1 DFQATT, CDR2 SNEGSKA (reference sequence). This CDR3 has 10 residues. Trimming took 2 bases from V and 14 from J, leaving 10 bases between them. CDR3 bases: TGCAGTGCTAGAATTGGGCGGGAGTTCTTC. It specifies CSARIGREFF.

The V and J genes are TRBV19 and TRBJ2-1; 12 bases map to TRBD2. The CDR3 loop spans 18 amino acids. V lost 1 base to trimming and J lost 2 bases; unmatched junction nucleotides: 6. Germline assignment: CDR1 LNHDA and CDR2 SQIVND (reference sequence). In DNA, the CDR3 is TGTGCCAGTAGTATAGCGCTAGCGGGAGGGCAGGCCTACAATGAGCAGTTCTTC. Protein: CASSIALAGGQAYNEQFF.